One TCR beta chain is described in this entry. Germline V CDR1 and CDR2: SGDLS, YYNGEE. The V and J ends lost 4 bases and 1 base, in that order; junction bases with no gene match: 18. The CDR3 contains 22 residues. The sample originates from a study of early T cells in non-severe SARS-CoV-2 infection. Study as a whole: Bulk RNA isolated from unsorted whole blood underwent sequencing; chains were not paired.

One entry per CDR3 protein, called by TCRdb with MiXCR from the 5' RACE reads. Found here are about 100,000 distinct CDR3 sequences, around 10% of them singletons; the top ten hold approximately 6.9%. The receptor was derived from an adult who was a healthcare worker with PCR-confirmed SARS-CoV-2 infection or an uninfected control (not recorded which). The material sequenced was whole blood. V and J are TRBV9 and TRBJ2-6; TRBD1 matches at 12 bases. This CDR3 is CASSSRDRGLAGVSSGANVLTF. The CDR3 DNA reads TGTGCCAGCAGCTCACGGGACAGGGGGCTAGCGGGAGTCTCGTCTGGGGCCAACGTCCTGACTTTC.